A selection of T cell receptor beta chains follows, all from one sample in a study of blood T cell repertoires in COVID-19. The protocol was immunoSEQ multiplex PCR, while the TCRdb copy is restricted to in-frame clones and leaves out a portion. This sample yields approximately 130,000 clones, of which approximately 85% are seen a single time; around 4.7% belongs to the top ten. Sequences were obtained from peripheral blood. The receptor source for this set is a human donor in a cohort sampled during active COVID-19. CDR3s include the opening cysteine and the closing phenylalanine or tryptophan. Fields, in order: D gene, J gene, V gene, clone size, CDR3 protein, CDR3 DNA. The D gene is left open where the match is weak. Clone size is not always given. Where it is, it says once, few, many or a class for expanded clones.

d_call: TRBD2; j_call: TRBJ2-1; v_call: TRBV7-2; clone_size: NA; cdr3_aa: CASSFTSGSREQFF; cdr3_nt: TGTGCCAGCAGCTTTACTAGCGGGAGTCGTGAGCAGTTCTTC
d_call: TRBD1; j_call: TRBJ1-1; v_call: TRBV27; clone_size: NA; cdr3_aa: CASSVGQGRGNTEAFF; cdr3_nt: TGTGCCAGCAGTGTGGGACAGGGTAGGGGGAACACTGAAGCTTTCTTT
d_call: NA; j_call: TRBJ1-5; v_call: TRBV29-1; clone_size: few; cdr3_aa: CSVQGASNQPQHF; cdr3_nt: TGCAGCGTTCAAGGGGCTTCCAATCAGCCCCAGCATTTT
d_call: NA; j_call: TRBJ2-1; v_call: TRBV19; clone_size: few; cdr3_aa: CATEGDGYNEQFF; cdr3_nt: TGTGCCACAGAGGGGGACGGGTACAATGAGCAGTTCTTC
d_call: TRBD1; j_call: TRBJ1-2; v_call: TRBV5-4; clone_size: NA; cdr3_aa: CASSRQGGDGYTF; cdr3_nt: TGTGCCAGCAGCCGACAGGGGGGTGATGGCTACACCTTC
d_call: NA; j_call: TRBJ1-2; v_call: TRBV20-1; clone_size: NA; cdr3_aa: CSARGGGGYTF; cdr3_nt: TGCAGTGCTAGAGGAGGGGGTGGCTACACCTTC
d_call: NA; j_call: TRBJ2-3; v_call: TRBV9; clone_size: NA; cdr3_aa: CASSVGRWTDTQYF; cdr3_nt: TGTGCCAGCAGCGTAGGGAGGTGGACAGATACGCAGTATTTT
d_call: TRBD2; j_call: TRBJ2-3; v_call: TRBV7-2; clone_size: NA; cdr3_aa: CASSPGLATDTQYF; cdr3_nt: TGTGCCAGCAGCCCCGGACTAGCCACAGATACGCAGTATTTT
d_call: NA; j_call: TRBJ1-4; v_call: TRBV27; clone_size: NA; cdr3_aa: CASRVQGGEKLFF; cdr3_nt: TGTGCCAGCAGAGTACAGGGCGGGGAAAAACTGTTTTTT
d_call: TRBD1; j_call: TRBJ2-7; v_call: TRBV6-5; clone_size: NA; cdr3_aa: CASSLGQGTYEQYF; cdr3_nt: TGTGCCAGCAGTTTAGGACAGGGGACCTACGAGCAGTACTTC
d_call: NA; j_call: TRBJ1-6; v_call: TRBV6-5; clone_size: NA; cdr3_aa: CASSSLDRASPLHF; cdr3_nt: TGTGCCAGCAGTTCCCTAGACAGAGCCTCACCCCTCCACTTT
d_call: NA; j_call: TRBJ2-3; v_call: TRBV7-2; clone_size: NA; cdr3_aa: CASSFQRGSSTDTQYF; cdr3_nt: TGTGCCAGCAGTTTTCAACGGGGGAGTAGCACAGATACGCAGTATTTT
d_call: TRBD1; j_call: TRBJ1-5; v_call: TRBV10-3; clone_size: NA; cdr3_aa: CAINEQGGNQPQHF; cdr3_nt: TGTGCCATCAATGAACAGGGGGGCAATCAGCCCCAGCATTTT
d_call: NA; j_call: TRBJ1-4; v_call: TRBV7-8; clone_size: NA; cdr3_aa: CASSLAQIRTATNEKLFF; cdr3_nt: TGTGCCAGCAGCTTAGCCCAGATTCGGACAGCAACTAATGAAAAACTGTTTTTT
d_call: TRBD1; j_call: TRBJ1-3; v_call: TRBV10-3; clone_size: NA; cdr3_aa: CAISQGTGSNTIYF; cdr3_nt: TGTGCCATCAGTCAAGGGACAGGGAGTAACACCATATATTTT
d_call: NA; j_call: TRBJ2-3; v_call: TRBV15; clone_size: NA; cdr3_aa: CATSRGAGAGTDTQYF; cdr3_nt: TGTGCCACCAGCAGAGGAGCGGGTGCGGGGACAGATACGCAGTATTTT
d_call: NA; j_call: TRBJ1-1; v_call: TRBV7-2; clone_size: few; cdr3_aa: CASSLSGVINLAFF; cdr3_nt: TGTGCCAGCAGCTTATCCGGGGTGATTAATTTGGCTTTCTTT
d_call: NA; j_call: TRBJ1-3; v_call: TRBV5-5; clone_size: NA; cdr3_aa: CASSLDPGFSGNTIYF; cdr3_nt: TGTGCCAGCAGCTTGGACCCAGGGTTCTCTGGAAACACCATATATTTT
d_call: NA; j_call: TRBJ1-2; v_call: TRBV5-1; clone_size: NA; cdr3_aa: CASSFQGNGYTF; cdr3_nt: TGCGCCAGCAGCTTCCAGGGAAATGGCTACACCTTC
d_call: NA; j_call: TRBJ2-3; v_call: TRBV6-1; clone_size: NA; cdr3_aa: CASSDRRADTQYF; cdr3_nt: TGTGCCAGCAGTGACAGGCGTGCAGATACGCAGTATTTT